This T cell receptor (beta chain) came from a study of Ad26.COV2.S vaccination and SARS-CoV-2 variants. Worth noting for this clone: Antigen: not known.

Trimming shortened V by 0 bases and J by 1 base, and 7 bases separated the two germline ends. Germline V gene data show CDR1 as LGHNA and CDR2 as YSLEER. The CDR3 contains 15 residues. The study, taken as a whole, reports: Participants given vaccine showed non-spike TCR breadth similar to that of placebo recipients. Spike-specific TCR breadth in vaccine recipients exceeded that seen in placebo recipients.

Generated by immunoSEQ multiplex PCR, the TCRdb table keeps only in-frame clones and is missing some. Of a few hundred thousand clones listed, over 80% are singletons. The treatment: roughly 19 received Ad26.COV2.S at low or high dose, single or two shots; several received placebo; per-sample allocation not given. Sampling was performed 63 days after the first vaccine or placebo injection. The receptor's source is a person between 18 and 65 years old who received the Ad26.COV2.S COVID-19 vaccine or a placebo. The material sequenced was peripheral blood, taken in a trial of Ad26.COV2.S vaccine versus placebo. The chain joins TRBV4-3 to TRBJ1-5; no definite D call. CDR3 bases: TGCGCCAGCAGCCAAGATTCGGTAAGCAATCAGCCCCAGCATTTT. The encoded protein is CASSQDSVSNQPQHF.